Below are 5 T cell receptor beta chains sequenced from a single sample in a study of blood T cell repertoires in COVID-19. The method was immunoSEQ multiplex PCR; TCRdb's version includes in-frame clones alone and lacks a portion of them. The sample includes about 270,000 clones, roughly 90% of them seen just once. Sequencing was carried out using PBMCs or T cells enriched from blood (not recorded which). The receptor source for this set is a man between 40 and 49 years old who had been exposed to COVID-19.

The chain combines TRBV2 with TRBJ1-5; TRBD1 agrees at 7 bases. V lost 5 bases, J lost 6 bases, and 10 bases stayed unmatched. The CDR3 spans 15 residues. CDR1 is SNHLY, CDR2 FYNNEI, per germline. CDR3 residues: CASSYQDRVGQPQHF. The DNA for the CDR3 is TGTGCCAGCAGTTACCAAGACAGGGTTGGTCAGCCCCAGCATTTT.

The chain joins TRBV6-2 or TRBV6-3 to TRBJ1-1, with 9 bases that match TRBD1. CDR3 length: 14 amino acids. V was pared by 0 bases and J by 11 bases, with 7 bases of the junction left unmatched. CDR1 is MNHEY, CDR2 SVGEGT, per germline. The CDR3: CASSYSRDREYAFF. In nucleotides, the CDR3 is TGTGCCAGCAGTTACTCCCGGGACAGGGAGTATGCTTTCTTT.

The chain has TRBV7-9 and TRBJ1-2; TRBD1 might be the D (6 bases). The CDR3 is 14 residues long. Between the trimmed V and J ends, which lost 5 bases and 5 bases, there was a span of 15 bases. Germline V lookup: CDR1 SEHNR, CDR2 FQNEAQ (reference sequence). CDR3 protein: CASSLGGQFYGYTF. The CDR3 bases are TGTGCCAGCAGCCTCGGGGGGCAGTTTTATGGCTACACCTTC.

The chain is built from TRBV4-3 and TRBJ2-5; 10 nucleotides match TRBD2. The CDR3 covers 18 residues. CDR1 LGHNA and CDR2 YSLEER come from the germline V gene. V lost 1 base, J lost 5 bases, and 13 bases stayed unmatched. This CDR3 is CASSQGRASGSPGETQYF. CDR3 nucleotides: TGCGCCAGCAGCCAAGGGAGGGCTAGCGGGAGTCCGGGGGAGACCCAGTACTTC.

The genes are TRBV11-3 and TRBJ1-3, with D possibly being TRBD1 (5 bases). Germline CDR1 is SGHNT and CDR2 is YENEEA. V gave up 5 bases and J gave up 2 bases, with 13 bases separating them. The CDR3 consists of 15 residues. CDR3 nucleotides: TGTGCCAGCAGCCTCAGCTCGGGGGCTGGAAACACCATATATTTT. Translation gives CASSLSSGAGNTIYF.